This T cell receptor (beta chain) was captured by sequencing in a study of regulatory T cells in long-lasting Graves disease. This clonotype was detected a few times. Its cognate antigen is unknown. Specified time point: persistent/refractory GD, antithyroid drugs over 5 years with positive TRAb. PBMCs provided the RNA from which the TCR library was made. An endocrinology department in Xi'an, China, recruited the patients. EDTA tubes received roughly 9 milliliters of collected peripheral blood. The V end lost 6 bases, the J end lost 1 base, and 16 bases lay between the germline ends. This CDR3 spans 16 amino acids. Germline CDR1 reads MNHNS; CDR2 reads SASEGT. Points from the study as a whole: Persistent patients had more shared public clonotypes (fewer than 3,000) than new patients (approximately 920). Since the sample size was small, accuracy may have been reduced.

Libraries of TCR beta came from iRepertoire HTBI primers plus Arm-PCR of CDR3 regions. TCRdb re-derived calls from the multiplex PCR reads in MiXCR, one entry per CDR3 protein. The sample consists of more than 650,000 distinct CDR3 sequences, 30% of them appearing once. Sequences were derived from peripheral blood mononuclear cells (PBMCs), sampled when the disease was refractory, from a patient treated with antithyroid drugs. This receptor was taken from a female donor with Graves disease. The chain employs TRBV6-1 and TRBJ1-3; D might be TRBD1 (6 bases). This chain's CDR3 is CASSETGTLSGNTIYF. The CDR3 DNA reads as TGTGCCAGCAGCGAGACCGGGACACTTTCTGGAAACACCATATATTTT.